The 21 T cell receptor beta chains reported below all come from one sample, sequenced in a study of cytomegalovirus exposure and HLA in healthy donors. PCR employed 60 Vbeta and 13 Jbeta primers. Profiling relied on immunoSEQ multiplex PCR, and the TCRdb table lists in-frame clones only, not all of them. In the table there are about 180,000 clones, around 81% of which are singletons. The specimen sequenced was PBMCs. Receptors were obtained from a woman aged 25 to 39 in good health and CMV-seronegative.

The chain combines TRBV6-5 with TRBJ2-1; the D gene is possibly TRBD2 (6 bases). The CDR3 loop spans 16 amino acids. Trimming took 3 bases from V and 6 from J, leaving 18 bases between them. Germline CDR1 is MNHEY and CDR2 is SVGAGI. The CDR3 loop reads CASSYSRDLLRNEQFF. CDR3 DNA sequence: TGTGCCAGCAGTTATAGCCGGGACTTACTCCGCAATGAGCAGTTCTTC.

J is TRBJ1-4 and V is TRBV5-1; 7 positions agree with TRBD1. Unmatched junction bases numbered 3, after V lost 1 base and J lost 3 bases. The CDR3 totals 15 residues. The V gene's germline CDR1 is SGHRS and CDR2 YFSETQ. In nucleotides, the CDR3 is TGCGCCAGCAGCTTGACCGGGACAGCTAATGAAAAACTGTTTTTT. Residues: CASSLTGTANEKLFF.

The gene calls are TRBV19 and TRBJ2-7, with 12 bases that match TRBD1. This CDR3 spans 15 amino acids. After removal of 3 bases from V and 4 bases from J, the junction contained 4 bases not matched to a gene. Germline CDR1 and CDR2: LNHDA and SQIVND (reference sequence). The CDR3 sequence is CASSMGTGGEYEQYF. The CDR3 DNA sequence: TGTGCCAGTAGTATGGGGACAGGGGGCGAATACGAGCAGTACTTC.

This clone was observed a single time. The sample holds other DNA sequences that translate to the same CDR3. This chain links TRBV6-1 with TRBJ2-3; 8 bases line up with TRBD1. Germline CDR1 and CDR2: MNHNS and SASEGT. Losses at the gene ends were 5 bases for V and 5 bases for J; bases not matched to a gene: 6. The CDR3 sequence is 14 residues long. As DNA, the CDR3 is TGTGCCAGCAGTTGGACAGGGAAGTTAGATACGCAGTATTTT. Translated: CASSWTGKLDTQYF.

The chain carries TRBV28 and TRBJ2-3; D not certain. This CDR3 has 12 residues. In germline, CDR1 is MDHEN, CDR2 SYDVKM. Trimming pared 5 bases from V and 5 bases from J, leaving 8 bases between. DNA of the CDR3: TGTGCCAGCAGTATAACGGGAGATACGCAGTATTTT. Translated: CASSITGDTQYF.

This chain links TRBV27 with TRBJ2-7, with TRBD2 identical over 7 bases. Germline CDR1 and CDR2: MNHEY and SMNVEV (reference sequence). The CDR3 has 16 residues. V shed 2 bases and J 7 bases; nucleotides not matched to a gene: 14. The CDR3: CASSLVGGSVVWEQYF. CDR3 in DNA: TGTGCCAGCAGTTTAGTGGGCGGGAGTGTCGTGTGGGAGCAGTACTTC.

The chain joins TRBV15 to TRBJ1-4; no clear D. Trimming cost V 2 bases and J 7 bases, with 2 bases left between them. The CDR3 covers 11 residues. Germline CDR1 is LNHNV and CDR2 is YYDKDF (reference sequence). In DNA form, the CDR3 reads TGTGCCACCAGCAGACTTGAAAAACTGTTTTTT. It specifies CATSRLEKLFF.

This rearrangement joins TRBV28 to TRBJ2-6; weak D call: TRBD2 (5 bases). This CDR3 spans 18 amino acids. Germline V gene data show CDR1 as MDHEN and CDR2 as SYDVKM. The V gene lost 6 bases and the J gene lost 0 bases, with 18 bases spanning the gap. DNA of the CDR3: TGTGCCAGCAGCCGGAGGAGCCGCGGACTCTCTGGGGCCAACGTCCTGACTTTC. This sequence encodes CASSRRSRGLSGANVLTF.

This chain uses TRBV28 with TRBJ2-7; TRBD1 matches 7 bases. Germline V gene data show CDR1 as MDHEN and CDR2 as SYDVKM. J lost 2 bases, V lost 6 bases, and 4 bases had no gene match. The CDR3 runs 13 residues. The CDR3 loop is CASSGDSPYEQYF. The CDR3, as DNA: TGTGCCAGCAGCGGGGACAGCCCCTACGAGCAGTACTTC.

The gene calls are TRBV6-5 and TRBJ2-3; D call uncertain. Germline V gene lookup returns CDR1 MNHEY and CDR2 SVGAGI. The germline V and J ends were trimmed by 0 bases and 2 bases, with 6 bases remaining between them. This CDR3 has 14 residues. The CDR3 is CASSYSTATDTQYF. The CDR3 DNA is TGTGCCAGCAGTTACTCAACTGCCACAGATACGCAGTATTTT.

V usage is TRBV5-6 and J usage is TRBJ1-3; maybe TRBD1 (6 bases). The germline V and J ends were trimmed by 3 bases and 0 bases, with 13 bases remaining between them. Germline V gene data show CDR1 as SGHDT and CDR2 as YYEEEE. The CDR3 contains 16 residues. CDR3 coding DNA: TGTGCCAGCAGCTCCGCCCAGGGGACCTCTGGAAACACCATATATTTT. Its protein product is CASSSAQGTSGNTIYF.

V is TRBV4-3 and J is TRBJ1-4; D gene unclear. The CDR3 has 16 amino acids. With 0 bases removed from V and 7 bases from J, the gap between germline ends came to 15 bases. CDR1 and CDR2 (germline): LGHNA, YSLEER. CDR3 residues: CASSQDLAGSGEKLFF. In DNA form, the CDR3 reads TGCGCCAGCAGCCAAGATTTGGCGGGATCAGGTGAAAAACTGTTTTTT.

This clone was counted once. This chain uses TRBV4-1 with TRBJ2-3; 8 bases are shared with TRBD2. Germline CDR1 MGHRA, CDR2 YSYEKL. This CDR3 comprises 16 residues. The trim removed 1 base at V and 2 bases at J, leaving 5 bases unmatched. In DNA, the CDR3 is TGCGCCAGCAGCCAAGGGAGTAGCGGGGTCACAGATACGCAGTATTTT. Translation gives CASSQGSSGVTDTQYF.

This chain uses TRBV9 with TRBJ1-2; TRBD1 agrees at 7 bases. With V trimmed by 3 bases and J by 5 bases, 7 bases remained unmatched. This CDR3 is 14 amino acids long. Germline CDR1 SGDLS, CDR2 YYNGEE. CDR3 nucleotides: TGTGCCAGCAGCGACTACAGGGGTGGATATGGCTACACCTTC. Translating it yields CASSDYRGGYGYTF.

The chain links TRBV6-6 to TRBJ1-5; D gene unclear. V was shortened by 5 bases and J by 4 bases, with 6 bases between the two germline ends. Germline V lookup: CDR1 MNHNY, CDR2 SVGAGI (reference sequence). CDR3 size: 12 residues. The CDR3 nucleotides are TGTGCCAGCAGTCGGGAGAATCAGCCCCAGCATTTT. This codes for CASSRENQPQHF.

The chain has TRBV28 and TRBJ1-3; D call uncertain. The CDR3 spans 12 residues. V was cut by 5 bases and J by 4 bases, with 6 bases left in between. CDR1 and CDR2 (germline): MDHEN, SYDVKM. In DNA form, the CDR3 reads TGTGCCAGCAGTGTACAGGGAAACACCATATATTTT. Encoded protein: CASSVQGNTIYF.

This rearrangement joins TRBV5-6 to TRBJ2-5; D not resolved. Germline V gives CDR1 SGHDT, CDR2 YYEEEE. With 5 bases removed from V and 0 bases from J, the gap between germline ends came to 11 bases. The CDR3 contains 14 residues. The CDR3 DNA follows: TGTGCCAGCAGTCGTCGACGGGACCAAGAGACCCAGTACTTC. As protein: CASSRRRDQETQYF.

This chain joins TRBV2 and TRBJ2-5; tentative D call: TRBD1 (6 bases). Trimming removed 4 bases at V and 2 bases at J, with 17 bases between. Germline V gives CDR1 SNHLY, CDR2 FYNNEI. The length of the CDR3 is 16 residues. CDR3 amino acids: CASSGRPDSKQETQYF. CDR3 nucleotide sequence: TGTGCCAGCAGTGGAAGACCGGACAGCAAACAAGAGACCCAGTACTTC.

The chain employs TRBV21-1 and TRBJ1-5; TRBD1 is the table's D call, not checked against the DNA. TRBV21-1 is an annotated pseudogene. CDR3 length: 19 amino acids. CDR3 DNA sequence: TGTGCCAAAAAAAATCGGGGACAGGGGTTGGTGTGGAGCAATCAGCCCCAGCATTTT. This encodes CAKKNRGQGLVWSNQPQHF.

Concerning this clone: In the same sample, other DNA sequences code for this CDR3. The rearrangement uses TRBV5-1 and TRBJ1-1; maybe TRBD1 (5 bases). Trimming cost V 4 bases and J 4 bases, with 17 bases left between them. The CDR3 is made up of 15 amino acids. Germline lookup yields CDR1 SGHRS and CDR2 YFSETQ. CDR3 in DNA: TGCGCCAGCAGCCCCCGGCGGCAGGGAGGCACTGAAGCTTTCTTT. Amino acid sequence: CASSPRRQGGTEAFF.

The rearrangement joins TRBV28 to TRBJ2-5; D is possibly TRBD2 (5 bases). V shed 2 bases and J shed 1 base, with 8 bases lying between them. The CDR3 length is 14 residues. In germline, CDR1 is MDHEN, CDR2 SYDVKM. The CDR3: CASSLEGLQETQYF. The CDR3 coding sequence is TGTGCCAGCAGTTTAGAGGGCCTCCAAGAGACCCAGTACTTC.